These 18 T cell receptor beta chains share one sample of origin, sequenced in a study of glioma-infiltrating T cells. TCR alpha and beta CDR3 regions were amplified from RNA using iRepertoire nested multiplex PCR. From the multiplex PCR reads, TCRdb called clonotypes with MiXCR, one entry per CDR3 protein. The sample yields 90,000 to 110,000 distinct CDR3 sequences, about 25% seen once. What was sequenced was glioma tissue, nonneoplastic brain tissue, or PBMCs (not recorded which). These receptors all come from a human donor with low-grade glioma or glioblastoma, undergoing nonglioma brain surgery, or in good health (not recorded which).

This clonotype has a count of ten or more. V and J are TRBV2 and TRBJ1-4, with D perhaps TRBD1 (5 bases). Trimming stripped 7 bases from V and 4 bases from J, with 16 bases between. The CDR3 runs 15 residues. Germline CDR1 is SNHLY and CDR2 is FYNNEI. CDR3: CASNTITGVNEKLFF. CDR3 bases: TGTGCCAGCAACACCATCACAGGTGTTAATGAAAAACTGTTTTTT.

This clonotype was seen many times. The rearrangement links TRBV7-2 to TRBJ2-7; D gene uncertain. V shed 5 bases and J shed 2 bases, with 7 bases lying between them. CDR1 and CDR2 (germline): SGHTA, FQGNSA. The CDR3 runs 12 residues. The DNA of the CDR3 is TGTGCCAGCAGCGGGGATGCCTACGAGCAGTACTTC. It is translated as CASSGDAYEQYF.

This clonotype was counted at least ten times. V gene TRBV6-2 or TRBV6-3 combines with J gene TRBJ1-2, with 7 bases that match TRBD1. With 8 bases clipped from V and 6 bases from J, the junction kept 12 bases outside the gene matches. The CDR3 is 14 amino acids. Germline V lookup: CDR1 MNHEY, CDR2 SVGEGT. CDR3 bases: TGTGCCAGCTCCCAAATACTCGACAGGGATGGCTACACCTTC. Translating it yields CASSQILDRDGYTF.

In its sample, this clonotype was seen many times. The V and J genes are TRBV7-2 and TRBJ2-5; D is perhaps TRBD2 (5 bases). Trimming took 3 bases from V and 3 from J, leaving 17 bases between them. Germline V CDR1 and CDR2: SGHTA, FQGNSA. The CDR3 is made up of 16 amino acids. CDR3 nucleotides: TGTGCCAGCAGCTTCCTAGGCTTGAGAGGGAAAGAGACCCAGTACTTC. Translating it yields CASSFLGLRGKETQYF.

The rearrangement joins TRBV28 to TRBJ1-1; D not resolved. Germline assignment: CDR1 MDHEN and CDR2 SYDVKM. The CDR3 is 14 amino acids. Deletions cut 5 bases from V and 4 bases from J, with 14 bases between. In DNA form, the CDR3 reads TGTGCCAGCAGTCCGAAAGAGGTGAGCACTGAAGCTTTCTTT. Translation gives CASSPKEVSTEAFF.

This sequence joins TRBV3-1 and TRBJ1-4, with 7 positions matching TRBD1. The CDR3 is 17 amino acids. In germline, CDR1 is LGHDT, CDR2 YNNKEL (reference sequence). V dropped 4 bases and J dropped 4; count of bases not matched to a gene: 12. The CDR3 sequence: CASSLTPRTGLNEKLFF. The CDR3 DNA follows: TGTGCCAGCAGCCTAACCCCGCGGACAGGTCTTAATGAAAAACTGTTTTTT.

This clonotype was seen at least ten times. CDR3 nucleotides: TGCAGTGCCAAACGGGACATGAATTCACCCCTCCACTTT. Its translation: CSAKRDMNSPLHF. The V gene is TRBV20-1, the J gene TRBJ1-6, with D possibly TRBD1 on 6 matching bases. This CDR3 is 13 amino acids long. Trimming cost V 6 bases and J 7 bases, with 13 bases left between them. The germline V gene encodes CDR1 DFQATT and CDR2 SNEGSKA (reference sequence).

The chain employs TRBV29-1 and TRBJ2-7, with 11 bases aligning to TRBD2. CDR1 and CDR2 (germline): SQVTM, ANQGSEA. The ends lost 6 bases at V and 6 bases at J; junction bases unmatched: 7. The length of the CDR3 is 13 residues. CDR3 nucleotides: TGCAGCGTGTCTTTAGCGGGAGGGCCCGAGCAGTACTTC. This encodes CSVSLAGGPEQYF.

The chain combines TRBV5-1 with TRBJ2-1, with 7 bases identical to TRBD2. CDR1 is SGHRS, CDR2 YFSETQ, per germline. Trimming at V came to 4 bases and at J to 3 bases, leaving 10 bases not matched to a gene. The CDR3 consists of 16 residues. CDR3 nucleotide sequence: TGCGCCAGCAGCCCGAGTGTCGGGGGGAACTACAATGAGCAGTTCTTC. Translation: CASSPSVGGNYNEQFF.

The chain is built from TRBV9 and TRBJ2-5, with no clear D. Per the germline V gene, CDR1 is SGDLS and CDR2 is YYNGEE. This CDR3 contains 14 residues. Trimming took off 0 bases at V and 0 bases at J, with 6 bases between the two ends. The CDR3 DNA sequence: TGTGCCAGCAGCGTAGGGACGTACCAAGAGACCCAGTACTTC. Translated, it gives CASSVGTYQETQYF.

The rearrangement joins TRBV5-1 to TRBJ2-3; 12 bases match TRBD2. J gave up 3 bases and V 1 base, and 3 bases lay outside the gene matches. The CDR3 sequence is 16 residues long. Per the germline V gene, CDR1 is SGHRS and CDR2 is YFSETQ. CDR3 amino acids: CASSLSGLAGTDTQYF. The CDR3 DNA sequence: TGCGCCAGCAGCTTGAGTGGACTAGCGGGGACAGATACGCAGTATTTT. Full variable domain (rest looked up from reference TRBV5-1 and TRBJ2-3): KAGVTQTPRYLIKTRGQQVTLSCSPISGHRSVSWYQQTPGQGLQFLFEYFSETQRNKGNFPGRFSGRQFSNSRSEMNVSTLELGDSALYLCASSLSGLAGTDTQYFGPGTRLTVL.

The chain is built from TRBV7-3 and TRBJ2-3; 10 bases are shared with TRBD2. The germline CDR1 and CDR2 sequences are SGHTA and FQGTGA. The CDR3 length is 15 residues. With 7 bases clipped from V and 3 bases from J, the junction kept 7 bases outside the gene matches. CDR3 sequence: CASTLAGVGTDTQYF. For the CDR3, the DNA is TGTGCCAGCACCCTAGCGGGAGTGGGAACAGATACGCAGTATTTT.

This clonotype was counted ten times or more. This sequence joins TRBV29-1 and TRBJ2-5; 8 positions match TRBD2. V lost 7 bases to trimming and J lost 1 base; unmatched junction nucleotides: 5. CDR3 length: 13 residues. CDR1 and CDR2 (germline): SQVTM, ANQGSEA. In DNA, the CDR3 is TGCAGCGGGATACTAGCGGCCCAAGAGACCCAGTACTTC. This translates into CSGILAAQETQYF.

V and J are TRBV7-9 and TRBJ2-7; a possible D gene is TRBD2 (7 bases). Trimming cost V 1 base and J 7 bases, with 17 bases left between them. Per germline, CDR1 SEHNR and CDR2 FQNEAQ (reference sequence). The CDR3 spans 15 residues. CDR3 sequence reads: CASSLDGGQPREQYF. The CDR3 DNA reads as TGTGCCAGCAGCTTAGACGGGGGGCAACCCCGGGAGCAGTACTTC.

This clonotype was found many times. The chain couples TRBV6-1 to TRBJ2-1; TRBD2 matches 10 bases. The V segment lost 7 bases and the J segment 4 bases; nucleotides outside the gene matches: 13. The CDR3 extends over 17 amino acids. The germline V gene encodes CDR1 MNHNS and CDR2 SASEGT. The CDR3 nucleotides are TGTGCCAGCACCACCCCAGGGGGACTAGCGACATACAATGAGCAGTTCTTC. Translated, it gives CASTTPGGLATYNEQFF.

As concerns this clonotype: A much larger clone lies a single base off, so this may be a read error. The chain recombines TRBV19 with TRBJ2-3; no reliable D call. CDR3 length: 14 amino acids. Trimming cost V 7 bases and J 0 bases, with 11 bases left between them. Germline V CDR1 and CDR2: LNHDA, SQIVND (reference sequence). The DNA for the CDR3 is TGTGCCAGTAATATCATAGTCAGCACAGATACGCAGTATTTT. Residues: CASNIIVSTDTQYF.

This clonotype was recorded many times. The chain carries TRBV28 and TRBJ2-7; no clear D. The CDR3 runs 13 residues. V was cut by 3 bases and J by 8 bases, with 14 bases left in between. Germline V gene lookup returns CDR1 MDHEN and CDR2 SYDVKM. The CDR3 bases are TGTGCCAGCAGTTTGCCAGCTCGGTACAAGCAGTACTTC. Protein: CASSLPARYKQYF.

This clonotype was detected many times. V gene TRBV6-2 or TRBV6-3 combines with J gene TRBJ2-2, with TRBD2 matching over 8 bases. The V segment lost 10 bases and the J segment 3 bases; nucleotides outside the gene matches: 7. Germline lookup yields CDR1 MNHEY and CDR2 SVGEGT. CDR3 size: 14 residues. This CDR3 is CATHRAGDTGELFF. The DNA of the CDR3 is TGTGCCACACACCGAGCGGGAGACACCGGGGAGCTGTTTTTT.